The TCR beta chain described here comes from a study of cytomegalovirus exposure and HLA in healthy donors. CDR3 size: 15 residues. The V and J ends lost 2 bases and 7 bases respectively, with 18 bases between them. Germline CDR1 reads SGHRS; CDR2 reads YFSETQ. This clone has only one observation. Primers: 60 Vbeta forward and 13 Jbeta reverse. Here immunoSEQ multiplex PCR was the method, and the copy in TCRdb shows in-frame clones only, minus some. Of approximately 100,000 clones in the sample, roughly 80% were seen once. The specimen sequenced was PBMCs. This chain links TRBV5-1 with TRBJ2-5; D is ambiguous. The sequence was collected from a man aged 60 to 69 in good health and CMV-seronegative. CDR3 region: CASSFPAAGSGTQYF. Written as DNA, the CDR3 is TGCGCCAGCAGCTTCCCCGCCGCTGGTTCGGGGACCCAGTACTTC.